This TCR beta chain was profiled in a study of CD8 T cells in ankylosing spondylitis. Study-level results: Disease-linked clones proved CD8+ and comparatively uncommon in peripheral blood.

This clonotype showed up many times. Its antigen is undetermined. Germline V gives CDR1 DFQATT, CDR2 SNEGSKA (reference sequence). CDR3 length equals 15 residues. With 3 bases removed from V and 4 bases from J, the gap between germline ends came to 16 bases. Molecular-barcoded quantitative 5'-RACE produced these TCR beta libraries. One entry per CDR3 protein, called by TCRdb with MiXCR from the 5' RACE reads. The repertoire holds 30,000 to 45,000 distinct CDR3 sequences, with about 10% as singletons. This rearrangement joins TRBV20-1 to TRBJ2-1; the D gene is possibly TRBD2 (7 bases). This receptor was obtained from a male donor with ankylosing spondylitis. Sequencing used synovial fluid, either unsorted or a sorted T cell fraction (not recorded which). The CDR3 DNA reads as TGCAGTGCTAGCCTCCGGGGGAGGGGGTACAATGAGCAGTTCTTC. The encoded protein is CSASLRGRGYNEQFF.